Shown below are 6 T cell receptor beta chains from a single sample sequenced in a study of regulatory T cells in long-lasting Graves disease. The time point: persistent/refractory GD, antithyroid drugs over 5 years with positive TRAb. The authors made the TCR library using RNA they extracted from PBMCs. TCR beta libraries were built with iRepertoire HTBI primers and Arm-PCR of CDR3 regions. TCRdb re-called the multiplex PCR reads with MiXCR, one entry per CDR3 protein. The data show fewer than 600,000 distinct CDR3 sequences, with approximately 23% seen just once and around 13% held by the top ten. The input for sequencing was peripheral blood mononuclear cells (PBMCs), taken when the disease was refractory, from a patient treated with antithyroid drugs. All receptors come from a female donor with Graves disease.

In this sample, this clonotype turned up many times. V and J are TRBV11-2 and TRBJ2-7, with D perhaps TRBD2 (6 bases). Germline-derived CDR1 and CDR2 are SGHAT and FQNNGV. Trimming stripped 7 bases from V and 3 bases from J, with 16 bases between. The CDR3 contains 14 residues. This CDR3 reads CASTRLRGNYEQYF. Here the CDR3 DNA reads TGTGCCAGCACCCGGTTGCGGGGAAACTACGAGCAGTACTTC.

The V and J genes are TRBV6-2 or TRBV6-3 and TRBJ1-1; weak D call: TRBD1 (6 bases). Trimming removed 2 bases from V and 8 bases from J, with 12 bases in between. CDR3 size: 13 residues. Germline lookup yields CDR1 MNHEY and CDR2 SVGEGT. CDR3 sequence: CASSYGQPQEAFF. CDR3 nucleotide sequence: TGTGCCAGCAGTTACGGACAGCCTCAGGAAGCTTTCTTT.

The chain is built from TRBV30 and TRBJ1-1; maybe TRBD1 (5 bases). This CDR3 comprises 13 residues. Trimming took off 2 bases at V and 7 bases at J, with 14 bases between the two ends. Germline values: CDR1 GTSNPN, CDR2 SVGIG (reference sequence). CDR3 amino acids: CAWSPSGRVEAFF. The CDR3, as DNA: TGTGCCTGGAGTCCTTCGGGACGGGTTGAAGCTTTCTTT.

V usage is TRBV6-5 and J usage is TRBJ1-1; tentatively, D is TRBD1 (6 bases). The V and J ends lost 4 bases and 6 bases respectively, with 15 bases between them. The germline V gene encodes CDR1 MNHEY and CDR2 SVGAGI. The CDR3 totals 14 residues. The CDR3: CASSFGTLTAEAFF. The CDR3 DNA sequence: TGTGCCAGCAGTTTCGGGACACTGACGGCTGAAGCTTTCTTT.

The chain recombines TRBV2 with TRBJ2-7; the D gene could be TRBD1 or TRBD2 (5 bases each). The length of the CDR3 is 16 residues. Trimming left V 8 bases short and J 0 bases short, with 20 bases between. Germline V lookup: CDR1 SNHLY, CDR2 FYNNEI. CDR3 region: CASQNRGTYSSYEQYF. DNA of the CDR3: TGTGCCAGCCAAAACCGAGGGACCTACAGCTCCTACGAGCAGTACTTC.

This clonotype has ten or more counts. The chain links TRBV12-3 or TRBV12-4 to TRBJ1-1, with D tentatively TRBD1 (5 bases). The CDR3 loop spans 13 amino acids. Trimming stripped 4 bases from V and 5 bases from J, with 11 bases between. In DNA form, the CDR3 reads TGTGCCAGCAGTTCCCAGGGCCGGACTGAAGCTTTCTTT. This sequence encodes CASSSQGRTEAFF.